This entry describes one TCR beta chain. Its antigen is not known. CD8 cells classed as naive were CD45RO-negative and positively selected for CCR7, excluding terminally differentiated effector memory CD45RA+ cells. Repertoires were generated with immunoSEQ multiplex PCR, while TCRdb's copy carries only in-frame clones and drops some. The sample carries roughly 2,000,000 clones, about 93% recorded once. This sample is part of a study of shared clonotypes between healthy human individuals. Regarding the study as a whole: Clonotypes that were shared across a few donors made up approximately 5.1% of naive CD4 clonotypes.

The V and J ends lost 0 bases and 6 bases respectively, with 15 bases between them. Germline V CDR1 and CDR2: SGDLS, YYNGEE. CDR3 length: 15 residues. This TCR was sampled from a man aged 18-30 years in good health. Some clones in this sample may be carry-over from other donors' samples. Sequencing was done on a sample of naive CD8+ T cells from PBMCs. V usage is TRBV9 and J usage is TRBJ1-1; a possible D gene is TRBD1 (5 bases). As DNA, the CDR3 is TGTGCCAGCAGCGTAGTTGCGCTTGGGGGAGCTGAAGCTTTCTTT. Its translation: CASSVVALGGAEAFF.